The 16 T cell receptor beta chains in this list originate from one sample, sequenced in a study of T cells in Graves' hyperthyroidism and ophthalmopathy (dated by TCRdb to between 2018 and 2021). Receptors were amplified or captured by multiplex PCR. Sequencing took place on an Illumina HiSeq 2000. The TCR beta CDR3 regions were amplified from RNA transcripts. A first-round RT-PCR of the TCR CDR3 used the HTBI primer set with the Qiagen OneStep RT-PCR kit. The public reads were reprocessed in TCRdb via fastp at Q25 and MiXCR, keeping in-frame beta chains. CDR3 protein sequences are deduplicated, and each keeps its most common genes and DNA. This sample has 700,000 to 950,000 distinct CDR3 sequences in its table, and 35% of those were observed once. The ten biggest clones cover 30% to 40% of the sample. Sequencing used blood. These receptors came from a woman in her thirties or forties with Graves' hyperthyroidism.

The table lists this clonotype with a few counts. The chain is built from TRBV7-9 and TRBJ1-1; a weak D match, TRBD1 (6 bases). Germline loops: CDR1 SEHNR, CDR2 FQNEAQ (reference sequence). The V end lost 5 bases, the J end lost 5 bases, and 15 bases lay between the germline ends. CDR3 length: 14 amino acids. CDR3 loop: CASSLTGRRTEAFF. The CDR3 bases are TGTGCCAGCAGCCTTACAGGGAGGAGGACTGAAGCTTTCTTT.

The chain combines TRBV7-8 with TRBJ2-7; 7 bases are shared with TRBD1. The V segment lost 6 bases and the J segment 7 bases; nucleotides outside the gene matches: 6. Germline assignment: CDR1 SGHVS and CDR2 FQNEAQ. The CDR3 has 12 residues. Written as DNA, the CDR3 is TGTGCCAGCAGGCAGGGGGTTGGTGAGCAGTACTTC. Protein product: CASRQGVGEQYF. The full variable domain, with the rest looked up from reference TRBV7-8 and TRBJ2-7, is GAGVSQSPRYKVAKRGQDVALRCDPISGHVSLFWYQQALGQGPEFLTYFQNEAQLDKSGLPSDRFFAERPEGSVSTLKIQRTQQEDSAVYLCASRQGVGEQYFGPGTRLTVT.

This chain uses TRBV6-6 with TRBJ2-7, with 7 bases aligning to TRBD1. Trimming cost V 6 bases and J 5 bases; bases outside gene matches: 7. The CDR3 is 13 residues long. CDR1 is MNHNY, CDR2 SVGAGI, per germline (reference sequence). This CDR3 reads CASRRTGSDEQYF. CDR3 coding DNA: TGTGCCAGCAGGAGGACAGGAAGCGACGAGCAGTACTTC.

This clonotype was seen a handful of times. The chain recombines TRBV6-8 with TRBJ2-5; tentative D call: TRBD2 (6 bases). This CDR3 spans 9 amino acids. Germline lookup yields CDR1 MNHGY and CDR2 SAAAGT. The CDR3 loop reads CAGGETQYF. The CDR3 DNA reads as TGTGCTGGGGGGGAGACCCAGTACTTC.

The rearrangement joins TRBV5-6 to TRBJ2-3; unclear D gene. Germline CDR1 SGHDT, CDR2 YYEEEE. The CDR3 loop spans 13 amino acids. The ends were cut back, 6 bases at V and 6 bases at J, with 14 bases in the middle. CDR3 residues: CASTPFVYDTQYF. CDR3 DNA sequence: TGTGCCAGCACCCCGTTCGTATACGATACGCAGTATTTT.

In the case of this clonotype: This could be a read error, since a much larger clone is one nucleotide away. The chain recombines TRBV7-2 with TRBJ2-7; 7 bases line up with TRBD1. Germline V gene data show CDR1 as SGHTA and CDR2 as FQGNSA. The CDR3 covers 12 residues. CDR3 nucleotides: TGTGCCAGCAGCTTTGAAGACAGGGCCTTGCCCTTC. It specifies CASSFEDRALPF. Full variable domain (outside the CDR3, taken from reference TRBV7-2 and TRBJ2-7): GAGVSQSPSNKVTEKGKDVELRCDPISGHTALYWYRQSLGQGLEFLIYFQGNSAPDKSGLPSDRFSAERTGGSVSTLTIQRTQQEDSAVYLCASSFEDRALPFGPGTRLTVT.

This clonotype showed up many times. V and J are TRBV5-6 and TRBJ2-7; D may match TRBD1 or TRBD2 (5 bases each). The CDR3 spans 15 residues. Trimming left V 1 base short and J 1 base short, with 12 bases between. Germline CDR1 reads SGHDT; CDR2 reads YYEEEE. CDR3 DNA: TGTGCCAGCAGCTTGTACGGGGCGCTGTCCTACGAGCAGTACTTC. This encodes CASSLYGALSYEQYF.

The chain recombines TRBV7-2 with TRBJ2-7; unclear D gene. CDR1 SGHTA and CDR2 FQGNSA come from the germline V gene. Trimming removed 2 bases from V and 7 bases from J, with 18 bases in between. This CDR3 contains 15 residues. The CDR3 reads CASSLIGNSYNEQYF. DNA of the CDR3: TGTGCCAGCAGCTTAATAGGGAACTCCTACAATGAGCAGTACTTC.

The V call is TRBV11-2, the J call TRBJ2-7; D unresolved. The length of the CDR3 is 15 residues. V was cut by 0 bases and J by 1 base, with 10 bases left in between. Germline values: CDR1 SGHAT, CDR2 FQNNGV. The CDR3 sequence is CASSLDQERSYEQYF. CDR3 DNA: TGTGCCAGCAGCTTAGATCAGGAAAGGTCCTACGAGCAGTACTTC. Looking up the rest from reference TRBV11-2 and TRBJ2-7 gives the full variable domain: EAGVAQSPRYKIIEKRQSVAFWCNPISGHATLYWYQQILGQGPKLLIQFQNNGVVDDSQLPKDRFSAERLKGVDSTLKIQPAKLEDSAVYLCASSLDQERSYEQYFGPGTRLTVT.

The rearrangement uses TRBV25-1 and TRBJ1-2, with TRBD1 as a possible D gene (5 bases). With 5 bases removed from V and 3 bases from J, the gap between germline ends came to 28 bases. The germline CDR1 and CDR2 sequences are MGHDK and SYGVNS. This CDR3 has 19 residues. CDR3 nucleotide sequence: TGTGCCAGCAGTTACGACCGACAGAATCTCTCTACATTGGACTATGGCTACACCTTC. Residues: CASSYDRQNLSTLDYGYTF.

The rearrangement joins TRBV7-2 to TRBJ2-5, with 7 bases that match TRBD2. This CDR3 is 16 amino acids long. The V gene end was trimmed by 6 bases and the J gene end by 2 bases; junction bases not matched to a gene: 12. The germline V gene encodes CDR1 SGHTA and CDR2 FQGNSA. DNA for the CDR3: TGTGCCAGCAGGCGCGGTGGTGGCGGGGGACAAGAGACCCAGTACTTC. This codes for CASRRGGGGGQETQYF.

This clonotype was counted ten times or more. The CDR3 loop reads CATSDSQGATEAFF. The CDR3 DNA reads TGTGCCACCAGTGATTCACAGGGGGCCACTGAAGCTTTCTTT. This sequence joins TRBV24-1 and TRBJ1-1; the match to TRBD1 covers 9 bases. Germline V CDR1 and CDR2: KGHDR, SFDVKD. The CDR3 loop spans 14 amino acids. J was trimmed by 4 bases and V by 2 bases; bases with no gene match: 1.

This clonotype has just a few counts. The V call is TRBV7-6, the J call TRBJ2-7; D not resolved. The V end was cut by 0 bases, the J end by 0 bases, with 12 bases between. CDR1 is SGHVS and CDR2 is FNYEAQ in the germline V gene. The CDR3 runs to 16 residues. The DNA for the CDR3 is TGTGCCAGCAGCTTAGCGGGTAACATACCCTCCTACGAGCAGTACTTC. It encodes CASSLAGNIPSYEQYF.

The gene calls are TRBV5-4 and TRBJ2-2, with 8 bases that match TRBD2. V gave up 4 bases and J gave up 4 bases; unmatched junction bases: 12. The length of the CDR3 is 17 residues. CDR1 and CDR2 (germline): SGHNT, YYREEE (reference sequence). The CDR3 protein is CASSPWLAGSGTGELFF. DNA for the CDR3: TGTGCCAGCAGCCCCTGGTTAGCGGGATCGGGCACCGGGGAGCTGTTTTTT.

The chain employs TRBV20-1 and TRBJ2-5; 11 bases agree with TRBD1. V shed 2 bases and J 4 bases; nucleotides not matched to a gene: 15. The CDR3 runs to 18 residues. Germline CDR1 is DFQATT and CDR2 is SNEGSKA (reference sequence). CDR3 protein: CSARREGTGGSPGETQYF. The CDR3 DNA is TGCAGTGCTAGAAGGGAGGGGACAGGGGGTTCCCCTGGAGAGACCCAGTACTTC.

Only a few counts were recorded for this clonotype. CDR3 sequence reads: CASSYPPGTEKYEQYF. The CDR3 region has the DNA TGTGCCAGCAGCTACCCCCCCGGGACAGAAAAGTACGAGCAGTACTTC. V gene TRBV7-9 combines with J gene TRBJ2-7; 7 nucleotides align to TRBD1. Per the germline V gene, CDR1 is SEHNR and CDR2 is FQNEAQ (reference sequence). This CDR3 comprises 16 residues. V shed 4 bases, J shed 4 bases, and the junction held 13 bases outside the gene matches.